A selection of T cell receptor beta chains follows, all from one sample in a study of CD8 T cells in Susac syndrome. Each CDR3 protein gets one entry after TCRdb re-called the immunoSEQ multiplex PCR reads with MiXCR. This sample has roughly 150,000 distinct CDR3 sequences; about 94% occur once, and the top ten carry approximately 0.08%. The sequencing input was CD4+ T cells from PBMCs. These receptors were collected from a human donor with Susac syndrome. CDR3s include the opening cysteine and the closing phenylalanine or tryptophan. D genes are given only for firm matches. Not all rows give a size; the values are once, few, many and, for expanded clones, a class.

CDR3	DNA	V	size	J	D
CASSSDRGSNQPQHF	TGTGCCAGCAGCTCGGACAGGGGGAGCAATCAGCCCCAGCATTTT	TRBV7-2	once	TRBJ1-5	TRBD1
CASSQRETQYF	TGTGCCAGCAGCCAACGCGAGACCCAGTACTTC	TRBV3-1	few	TRBJ2-5	.
CASSLDSLRTNYGYTF	TGTGCCAGCAGCTTGGACAGCCTGCGGACGAACTATGGCTACACCTTC	TRBV5-4	.	TRBJ1-2	.
CSASWRRLSTDTQYF	TGCAGTGCCAGTTGGAGACGACTTAGCACAGATACGCAGTATTTT	TRBV20-1	.	TRBJ2-3	.
CASSPQGPGGNTEAFF	TGTGCCAGCTCACCCCAGGGCCCAGGGGGGAACACTGAAGCTTTCTTT	TRBV18	.	TRBJ1-1	TRBD1
CSATPQGGYTF	TGCAGTGCTACCCCCCAGGGTGGCTACACCTTC	TRBV20-1	.	TRBJ1-2	.
CSARDRRRGGQKTQYF	TGCAGTGCTAGAGATAGGCGGCGGGGGGGCCAGAAGACCCAGTACTTC	TRBV20-1	.	TRBJ2-5	TRBD2
CASSASGYYTDTQYF	TGTGCCAGCAGCGCCAGCGGGTACTACACAGATACGCAGTATTTT	TRBV12-3/TRBV12-4	.	TRBJ2-3	.
CASSLLGTVVTEAFF	TGTGCCAGCAGCTTACTCGGGACAGTAGTCACTGAAGCTTTCTTT	TRBV7-6	.	TRBJ1-1	TRBD1
CASSPQLNTEAFF	TGTGCCAGCTCACCTCAGCTGAACACTGAAGCTTTCTTT	TRBV18	few	TRBJ1-1	.
CASSPNRDSHRTDTQYF	TGTGCCAGCAGCCCAAACCGGGACTCACACCGCACAGATACGCAGTATTTT	TRBV11-2	.	TRBJ2-3	.
CASSGTTKNEAFF	TGTGCCAGCAGTGGCACGACGAAAAATGAAGCTTTCTTT	TRBV6-1	.	TRBJ1-1	.
CSVSTWGQQKNIQYF	TGCAGCGTTTCGACTTGGGGGCAGCAAAAAAACATTCAGTACTTC	TRBV29-1	.	TRBJ2-4	.
CSVGAASYGYTF	TGCAGCGTTGGAGCAGCTAGCTATGGCTACACCTTC	TRBV29-1	once	TRBJ1-2	.
CASSRRDSQETQYF	TGTGCCAGCAGCCGCCGGGACAGCCAAGAGACCCAGTACTTC	TRBV3-1	.	TRBJ2-5	TRBD1
CASSPDRGSHGYTF	TGTGCCAGCAGCCCGGACAGGGGGTCCCATGGCTACACCTTC	TRBV5-4	.	TRBJ1-2	TRBD1
CASSTGETQYF	TGTGCCAGCAGCACTGGGGAGACCCAGTACTTC	TRBV13	.	TRBJ2-5	.
CSVDPGTSYGYTF	TGCAGCGTCGACCCCGGGACCTCCTATGGCTACACCTTC	TRBV29-1	.	TRBJ1-2	.
CASRGNQLNTEAFF	TGTGCCAGCCGGGGGAACCAGCTGAACACTGAAGCTTTCTTT	TRBV5-4	.	TRBJ1-1	.
CASSTGTAYSPLHF	TGTGCCAGCAGCACCGGGACAGCCTATTCACCCCTCCACTTT	TRBV7-9	.	TRBJ1-6	TRBD1
CASSSGTTPTDTQYF	TGTGCCAGCAGTTCAGGGACTACCCCCACAGATACGCAGTATTTT	TRBV28	.	TRBJ2-3	TRBD2
CAIRQRESGTQYF	TGTGCCATCAGGCAGCGGGAGAGCGGGACCCAGTACTTC	TRBV10-3	.	TRBJ2-5	TRBD2
CSVVLAGTQETQYF	TGCAGCGTTGTGTTAGCGGGCACCCAAGAGACCCAGTACTTC	TRBV29-1	.	TRBJ2-5	TRBD2
CASSLGLAGVGETQYF	TGTGCCAGCAGTCTCGGACTAGCGGGAGTTGGAGAGACCCAGTACTTC	TRBV14	.	TRBJ2-5	TRBD2
CASKGTGPHGYTF	TGTGCCAGCAAGGGAACAGGGCCCCATGGCTACACCTTC	TRBV7-9	once	TRBJ1-2	.
CASLKSGANVLTF	TGTGCCAGCCTCAAATCTGGGGCCAACGTCCTGACTTTC	TRBV28	.	TRBJ2-6	.